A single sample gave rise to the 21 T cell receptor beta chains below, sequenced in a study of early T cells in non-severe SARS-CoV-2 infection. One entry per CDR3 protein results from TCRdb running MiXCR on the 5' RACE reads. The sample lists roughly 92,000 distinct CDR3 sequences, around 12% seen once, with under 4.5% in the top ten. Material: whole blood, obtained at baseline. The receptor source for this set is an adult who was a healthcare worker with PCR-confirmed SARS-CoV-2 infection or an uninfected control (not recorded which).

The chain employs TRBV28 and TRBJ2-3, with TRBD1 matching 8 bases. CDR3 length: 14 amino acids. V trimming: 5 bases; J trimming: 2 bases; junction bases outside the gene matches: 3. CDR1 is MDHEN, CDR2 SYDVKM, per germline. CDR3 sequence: CASSIQGVTDTQYF. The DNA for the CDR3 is TGTGCCAGCAGTATACAGGGGGTCACAGATACGCAGTATTTT.

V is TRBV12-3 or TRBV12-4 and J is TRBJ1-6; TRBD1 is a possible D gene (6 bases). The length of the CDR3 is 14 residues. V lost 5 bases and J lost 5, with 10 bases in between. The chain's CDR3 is CASSRTEDNSPLHF. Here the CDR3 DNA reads TGTGCCAGCAGTCGGACAGAGGATAATTCACCCCTCCACTTT.

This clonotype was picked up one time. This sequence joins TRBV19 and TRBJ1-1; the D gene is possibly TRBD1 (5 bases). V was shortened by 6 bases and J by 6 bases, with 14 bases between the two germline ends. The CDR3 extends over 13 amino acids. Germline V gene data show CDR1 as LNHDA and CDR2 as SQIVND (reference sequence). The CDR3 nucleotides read TGTGCCAGTAGCCCGACCCCGGGGGCTGAAGCTTTCTTT. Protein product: CASSPTPGAEAFF.

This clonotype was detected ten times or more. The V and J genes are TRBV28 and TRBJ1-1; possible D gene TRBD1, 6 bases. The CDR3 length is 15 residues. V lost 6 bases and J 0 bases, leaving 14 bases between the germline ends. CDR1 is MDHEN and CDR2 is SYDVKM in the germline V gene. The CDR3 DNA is TGTGCCAGCAGCCCCCCAACAGGGATGAACACTGAAGCTTTCTTT. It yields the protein CASSPPTGMNTEAFF.

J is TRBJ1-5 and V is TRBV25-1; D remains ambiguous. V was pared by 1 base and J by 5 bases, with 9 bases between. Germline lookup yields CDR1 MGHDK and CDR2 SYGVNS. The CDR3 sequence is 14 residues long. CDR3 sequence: CASSESRTDQPQHF. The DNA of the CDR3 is TGTGCCAGCAGTGAATCCAGGACTGATCAGCCCCAGCATTTT.

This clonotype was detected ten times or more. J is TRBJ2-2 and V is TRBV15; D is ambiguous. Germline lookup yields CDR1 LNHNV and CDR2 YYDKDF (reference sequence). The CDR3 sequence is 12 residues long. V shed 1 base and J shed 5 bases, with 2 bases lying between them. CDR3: CATSRATGELFF. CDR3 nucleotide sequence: TGTGCCACCAGCAGAGCAACCGGGGAGCTGTTTTTT.

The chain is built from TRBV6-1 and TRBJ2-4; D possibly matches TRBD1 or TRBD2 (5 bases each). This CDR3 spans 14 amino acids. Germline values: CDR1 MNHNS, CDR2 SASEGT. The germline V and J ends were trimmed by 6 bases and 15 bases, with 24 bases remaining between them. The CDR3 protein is CASSTGTVLDNRYF. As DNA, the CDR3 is TGTGCCAGCAGCACCGGGACGGTCCTTGACAACAGGTACTTC.

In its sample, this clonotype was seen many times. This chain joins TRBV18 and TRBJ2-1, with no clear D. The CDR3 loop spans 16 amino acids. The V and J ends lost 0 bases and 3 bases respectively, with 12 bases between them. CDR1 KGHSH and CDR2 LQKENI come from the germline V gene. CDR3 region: CASSPPGVRYYNEQFF. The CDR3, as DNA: TGTGCCAGCTCACCACCTGGGGTACGCTACTACAATGAGCAGTTCTTC.

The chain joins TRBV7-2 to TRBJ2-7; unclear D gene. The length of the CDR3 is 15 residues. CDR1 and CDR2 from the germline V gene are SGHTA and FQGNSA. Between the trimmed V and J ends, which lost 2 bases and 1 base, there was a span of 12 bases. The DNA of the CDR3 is TGTGCCAGCAGCTTAATCCTACTGGCTTCCTACGAGCAGTACTTC. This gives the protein CASSLILLASYEQYF.

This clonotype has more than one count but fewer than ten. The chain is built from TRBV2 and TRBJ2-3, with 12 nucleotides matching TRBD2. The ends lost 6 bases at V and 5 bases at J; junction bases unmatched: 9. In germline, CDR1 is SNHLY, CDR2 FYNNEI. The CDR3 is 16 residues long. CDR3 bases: TGTGCCAGCAGGTTAGAGACTAGCGGGAGACGAGATACGCAGTATTTT. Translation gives CASRLETSGRRDTQYF.

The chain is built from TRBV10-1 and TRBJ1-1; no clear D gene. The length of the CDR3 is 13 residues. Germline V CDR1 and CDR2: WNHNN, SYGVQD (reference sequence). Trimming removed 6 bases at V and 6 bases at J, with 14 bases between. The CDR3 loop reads CASSLGWGSEAFF. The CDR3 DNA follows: TGCGCCAGCAGCCTCGGTTGGGGATCTGAAGCTTTCTTT.

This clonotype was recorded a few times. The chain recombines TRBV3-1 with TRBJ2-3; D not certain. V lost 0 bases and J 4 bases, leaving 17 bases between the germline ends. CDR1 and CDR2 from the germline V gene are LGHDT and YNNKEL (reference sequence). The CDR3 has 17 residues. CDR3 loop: CASSQDLAGRAADTQYF. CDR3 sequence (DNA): TGTGCCAGCAGCCAAGATTTAGCAGGCCGGGCGGCAGATACGCAGTATTTT.

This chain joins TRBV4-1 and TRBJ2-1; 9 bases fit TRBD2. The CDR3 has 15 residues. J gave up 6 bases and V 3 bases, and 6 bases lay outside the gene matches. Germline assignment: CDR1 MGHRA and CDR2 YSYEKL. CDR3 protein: CASSQGAGGRNEQFF. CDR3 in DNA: TGCGCCAGCAGCCAGGGGGCGGGGGGGCGCAATGAGCAGTTCTTC.

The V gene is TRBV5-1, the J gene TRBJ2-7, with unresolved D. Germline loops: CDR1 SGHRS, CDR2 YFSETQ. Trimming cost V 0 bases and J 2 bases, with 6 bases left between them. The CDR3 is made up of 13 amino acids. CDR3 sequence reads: CASSLGSPYEQYF. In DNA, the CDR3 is TGCGCCAGCAGCTTGGGCAGTCCCTACGAGCAGTACTTC. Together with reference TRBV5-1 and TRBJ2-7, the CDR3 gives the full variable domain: KAGVTQTPRYLIKTRGQQVTLSCSPISGHRSVSWYQQTPGQGLQFLFEYFSETQRNKGNFPGRFSGRQFSNSRSEMNVSTLELGDSALYLCASSLGSPYEQYFGPGTRLTVT.

The CDR3: CASSSSSGEWNEQFF. In nucleotides, the CDR3 is TGTGCCAGCAGCTCCTCTAGCGGGGAGTGGAATGAGCAGTTCTTC. This chain uses TRBV7-3 with TRBJ2-1, with 9 bases aligning to TRBD2. CDR1 and CDR2 (germline): SGHTA, FQGTGA. The CDR3 sequence is 15 residues long. Germline trimming cut 4 bases from V and 7 bases from J; bases unmatched to any gene: 8.

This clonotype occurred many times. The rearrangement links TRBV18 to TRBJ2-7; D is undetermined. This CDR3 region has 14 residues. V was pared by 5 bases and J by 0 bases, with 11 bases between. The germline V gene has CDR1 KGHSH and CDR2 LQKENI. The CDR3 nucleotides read TGTGCCAGCTCAAGAGACTCCTCCTCCTACGAGCAGTACTTC. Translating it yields CASSRDSSSYEQYF.

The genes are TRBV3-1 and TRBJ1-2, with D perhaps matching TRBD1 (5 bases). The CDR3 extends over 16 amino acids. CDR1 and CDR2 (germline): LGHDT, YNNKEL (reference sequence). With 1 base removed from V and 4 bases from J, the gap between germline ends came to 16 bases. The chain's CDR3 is CASSQVGSAGTYGYTF. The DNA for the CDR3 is TGTGCCAGCAGCCAAGTGGGTTCCGCAGGGACCTATGGCTACACCTTC.

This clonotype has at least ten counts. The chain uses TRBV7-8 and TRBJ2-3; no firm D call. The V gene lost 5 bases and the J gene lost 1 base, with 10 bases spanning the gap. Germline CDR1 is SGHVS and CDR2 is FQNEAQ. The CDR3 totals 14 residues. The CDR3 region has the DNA TGTGCCAGCAGCCCCTCCCCGCGCACAGATACGCAGTATTTT. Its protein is CASSPSPRTDTQYF.

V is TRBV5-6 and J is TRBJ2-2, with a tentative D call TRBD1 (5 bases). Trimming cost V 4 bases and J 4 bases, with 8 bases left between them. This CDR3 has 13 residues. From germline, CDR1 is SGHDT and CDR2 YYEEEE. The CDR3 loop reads CASSAQVTGELFF. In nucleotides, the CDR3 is TGTGCCAGCAGCGCACAGGTCACCGGGGAGCTGTTTTTT.

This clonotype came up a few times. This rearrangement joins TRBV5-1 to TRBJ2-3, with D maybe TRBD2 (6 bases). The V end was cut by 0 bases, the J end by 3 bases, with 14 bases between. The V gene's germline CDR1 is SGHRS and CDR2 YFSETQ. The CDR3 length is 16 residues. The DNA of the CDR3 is TGCGCCAGCAGCTTGGAGGGGCGGGGTACGACAGATACGCAGTATTTT. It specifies CASSLEGRGTTDTQYF. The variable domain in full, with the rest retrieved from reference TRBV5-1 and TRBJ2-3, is KAGVTQTPRYLIKTRGQQVTLSCSPISGHRSVSWYQQTPGQGLQFLFEYFSETQRNKGNFPGRFSGRQFSNSRSEMNVSTLELGDSALYLCASSLEGRGTTDTQYFGPGTRLTVL.

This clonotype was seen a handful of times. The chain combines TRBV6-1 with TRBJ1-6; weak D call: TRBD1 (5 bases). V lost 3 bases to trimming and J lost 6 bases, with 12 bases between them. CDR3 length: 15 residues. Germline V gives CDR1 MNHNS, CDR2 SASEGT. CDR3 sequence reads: CASSERGSLNSPLHF. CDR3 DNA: TGTGCCAGCAGTGAGAGGGGCAGTCTTAATTCACCCCTCCACTTT.